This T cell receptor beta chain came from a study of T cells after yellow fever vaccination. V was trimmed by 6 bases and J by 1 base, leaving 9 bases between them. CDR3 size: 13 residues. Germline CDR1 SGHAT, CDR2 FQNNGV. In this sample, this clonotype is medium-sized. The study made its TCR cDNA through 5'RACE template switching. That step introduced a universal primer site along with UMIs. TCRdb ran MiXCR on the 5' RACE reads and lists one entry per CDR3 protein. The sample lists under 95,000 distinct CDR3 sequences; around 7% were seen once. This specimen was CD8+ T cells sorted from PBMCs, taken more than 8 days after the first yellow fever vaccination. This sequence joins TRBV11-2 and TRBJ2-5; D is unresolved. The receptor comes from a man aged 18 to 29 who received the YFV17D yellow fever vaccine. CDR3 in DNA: TGTGCCAGCAGAGTGGCGACCCAAGAGACCCAGTACTTC. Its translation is CASRVATQETQYF. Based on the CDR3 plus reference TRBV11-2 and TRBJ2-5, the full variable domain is EAGVAQSPRYKIIEKRQSVAFWCNPISGHATLYWYQQILGQGPKLLIQFQNNGVVDDSQLPKDRFSAERLKGVDSTLKIQPAKLEDSAVYLCASRVATQETQYFGPGTRLLVL.